The next 25 T cell receptor beta chains were all read from a single sample in a study of control samples from healthy donors and cancer patients (dated by TCRdb to the early 2020s). The library was prepared using the immunoSEQ multiplex PCR assay. TCRdb stores this immuneACCESS table with in-frame sequences only. Part of the clones is absent; in the studies checked, under half of the shortfall reflects unresolved V genes, and no reason is known for the rest. This sample comprises 90,000 to 150,000 clones, 89% of them detected only once. Less than 40% of the sample is taken by the ten largest. The specimen sequenced was blood. The source is a man aged 45-65 years in good health.

The chain uses TRBV30 and TRBJ1-5, with D tentatively TRBD1 (5 bases). The V end was cut by 1 base, the J end by 3 bases, with 13 bases between. Germline V gene data show CDR1 as GTSNPN and CDR2 as SVGIG (reference sequence). The CDR3 spans 15 residues. Here the CDR3 DNA reads TGTGCCTGGAGTGGGAAGGGGCTTTACAATCAGCCCCAGCATTTT. Residues: CAWSGKGLYNQPQHF.

This clone occurred once. V and J are TRBV6-2 or TRBV6-3 and TRBJ2-2; TRBD2 might be the D (5 bases). Deletions cut 1 base from V and 3 bases from J, with 6 bases between. CDR3 length equals 14 residues. Germline V lookup: CDR1 MNHEY, CDR2 SVGEGT. The CDR3 DNA follows: TGTGCCAGCAGTTACTACGGGGACACCGGGGAGCTGTTTTTT. Residues: CASSYYGDTGELFF.

On this clone: Other DNA sequences in the sample encode the same CDR3. V and J are TRBV27 and TRBJ2-3, with 8 bases fitting TRBD2. Germline V gene lookup returns CDR1 MNHEY and CDR2 SMNVEV (reference sequence). V was pared by 2 bases and J by 4 bases, with 2 bases of the junction left unmatched. The CDR3 extends over 14 amino acids. CDR3 nucleotides: TGTGCCAGCAGTTTAAAAGCGGGGGCAGATACGCAGTATTTT. This sequence encodes CASSLKAGADTQYF.

The J gene is TRBJ2-3, the V gene TRBV6-1; TRBD1 matches 9 bases. J was trimmed by 0 bases and V by 2 bases; bases with no gene match: 3. Germline loops: CDR1 MNHNS, CDR2 SASEGT. The CDR3 has 16 residues. The CDR3 coding sequence is TGTGCCAGCAGTGAAAGGGACAGGGTTAGCACAGATACGCAGTATTTT. As protein: CASSERDRVSTDTQYF.

This clone showed up just once. This sequence joins TRBV5-6 and TRBJ1-2; perhaps TRBD1 as D (5 bases). The CDR3 sequence is 15 residues long. Between the trimmed V and J ends, which lost 1 base and 7 bases, there was a span of 17 bases. CDR1 is SGHDT and CDR2 is YYEEEE in the germline V gene. Here the CDR3 reads CASSLSARDLRGYTF. DNA for the CDR3: TGTGCCAGCAGCTTGTCGGCCAGGGACCTTCGTGGCTACACCTTC. Supplemented by reference TRBV5-6 and TRBJ1-2, the full variable domain reads DAGVTQSPTHLIKTRGQQVTLRCSPKSGHDTVSWYQQALGQGPQFIFQYYEEEERQRGNFPDRFSGHQFPNYSSELNVNALLLGDSALYLCASSLSARDLRGYTFGSGTRLTVV.

This chain links TRBV18 with TRBJ1-5; tentative D call: TRBD1 (6 bases). Germline loops: CDR1 KGHSH, CDR2 LQKENI. The V end lost 3 bases, the J end lost 7 bases, and 13 bases lay between the germline ends. The CDR3 sequence is 14 residues long. The CDR3 nucleotides are TGTGCCAGCTCACCTACAGGGTTATCACAGCCCCAGCATTTT. Its translation is CASSPTGLSQPQHF.

The rearrangement links TRBV5-1 to TRBJ2-7, with 7 bases aligning to TRBD1. CDR3 length equals 14 residues. J gave up 2 bases and V 4 bases, and 6 bases lay outside the gene matches. Germline V gene data show CDR1 as SGHRS and CDR2 as YFSETQ. For the CDR3, the DNA is TGCGCCAGCAGCCTCCGGGACAGCCCCTACGAGCAGTACTTC. This sequence encodes CASSLRDSPYEQYF.

The CDR3 sequence: CASSPGTEQRAVHF. The DNA for the CDR3 is TGTGCCAGCTCACCAGGGACAGAACAACGAGCCGTCCATTTT. The chain combines TRBV18 with TRBJ1-5; 7 nucleotides agree with TRBD1. The germline CDR1 and CDR2 sequences are KGHSH and LQKENI. V shed 2 bases and J 16 bases; nucleotides not matched to a gene: 14. This CDR3 comprises 14 residues.

This clone is a singleton in its sample. J is TRBJ2-7 and V is TRBV30; D call uncertain. There are 12 residues in the CDR3. Looked up from germline, CDR1 is GTSNPN and CDR2 is SVGIG (reference sequence). V was cut by 0 bases and J by 4 bases, with 7 bases left in between. The CDR3 protein is CAWSVLGYEQYF. The CDR3 nucleotides read TGTGCCTGGAGTGTACTCGGATACGAGCAGTACTTC.

This chain uses TRBV18 with TRBJ1-2; D unresolved. Trimming stripped 3 bases from V and 3 bases from J, with 8 bases between. This CDR3 is 13 amino acids long. CDR1 KGHSH and CDR2 LQKENI come from the germline V gene. The CDR3 DNA sequence: TGTGCCAGCTCACCCTCGGGCGACTATGGCTACACCTTC. This gives the protein CASSPSGDYGYTF.

The CDR3: CASSLGSNYGYTF. CDR3 nucleotide sequence: TGCGCCAGCAGCTTGGGGAGTAACTATGGCTACACCTTC. The J gene is TRBJ1-2, the V gene TRBV5-1; D gene unclear. In germline, CDR1 is SGHRS, CDR2 YFSETQ. The CDR3 is 13 amino acids. Trimming took 0 bases from V and 1 from J, leaving 4 bases between them.

This rearrangement joins TRBV28 to TRBJ2-3, with D perhaps matching TRBD1 (5 bases). V lost 6 bases and J lost 2, with 15 bases in between. The CDR3 loop spans 15 amino acids. Germline CDR1 reads MDHEN; CDR2 reads SYDVKM. The CDR3 reads CASRRQRLVTDTQYF. CDR3 coding DNA: TGTGCCAGCAGACGACAGAGGCTCGTCACAGATACGCAGTATTTT.

V is TRBV11-2 and J is TRBJ1-1, with D tentatively TRBD1 (5 bases). Between the trimmed V and J ends, which lost 7 bases and 4 bases, there was a span of 22 bases. Germline V gene sequence: CDR1 SGHAT, CDR2 FQNNGV. This CDR3 spans 16 amino acids. The CDR3 is CASTYRLRAGGTEAFF. The CDR3 nucleotides read TGTGCCAGCACCTACCGCCTCAGGGCGGGTGGCACTGAAGCTTTCTTT. The full variable domain, in which reference TRBV11-2 and TRBJ1-1 provide the parts outside the CDR3, is EAGVAQSPRYKIIEKRQSVAFWCNPISGHATLYWYQQILGQGPKLLIQFQNNGVVDDSQLPKDRFSAERLKGVDSTLKIQPAKLEDSAVYLCASTYRLRAGGTEAFFGQGTRLTVV.

The V and J genes are TRBV11-3 and TRBJ2-5; D unclear. The CDR3 is made up of 13 amino acids. Germline V gene sequence: CDR1 SGHNT, CDR2 YENEEA. V was clipped by 3 bases and J by 1 base, with 6 bases between them. The CDR3 DNA follows: TGTGCCAGCAGCTTCAACAGCCAAGAGACCCAGTACTTC. Translated: CASSFNSQETQYF.

The chain has TRBV5-6 and TRBJ1-2; D is possibly TRBD1 (6 bases). The CDR3 is made up of 14 amino acids. The germline gives CDR1 SGHDT, CDR2 YYEEEE. With 0 bases removed from V and 4 bases from J, the gap between germline ends came to 10 bases. The CDR3 nucleotides read TGTGCCAGCAGCTTGGACAGGGTAGGCTATGGCTACACCTTC. Amino acid sequence: CASSLDRVGYGYTF.

V gene TRBV19 combines with J gene TRBJ2-7; D is unresolved. The CDR3 has 14 amino acids. Germline V gives CDR1 LNHDA, CDR2 SQIVND (reference sequence). The V end was cut by 6 bases, the J end by 0 bases, with 12 bases between. CDR3: CASSPRKNSYEQYF. In DNA, the CDR3 is TGTGCCAGTAGCCCTCGCAAAAACTCCTACGAGCAGTACTTC.

The chain couples TRBV5-5 to TRBJ1-6, with D possibly TRBD1 on 5 matching bases. Germline assignment: CDR1 SGHKS and CDR2 YYEKEE (reference sequence). This CDR3 contains 15 residues. Trimming removed 4 bases at V and 9 bases at J, with 17 bases between. CDR3 sequence reads: CASSPRRGNGSPLHF. DNA of the CDR3: TGTGCCAGCAGCCCCAGGAGGGGAAACGGTTCACCCCTCCACTTT.

This chain links TRBV9 with TRBJ1-1, with 9 bases matching TRBD1. The CDR3 covers 15 residues. The J segment lost 4 bases and the V segment lost 2 bases, leaving 6 bases of the junction unmatched. In germline, CDR1 is SGDLS, CDR2 YYNGEE. The CDR3 sequence is CASSVAQGAITEAFF. CDR3 coding DNA: TGTGCCAGCAGCGTGGCACAGGGGGCGATCACTGAAGCTTTCTTT.

This chain connects TRBV12-3 or TRBV12-4 to TRBJ1-1; D is undetermined. V lost 3 bases and J lost 1, with 3 bases in between. This CDR3 has 12 residues. Here the CDR3 reads CASSFANTEAFF. CDR3 nucleotides: TGTGCCAGCAGTTTCGCGAACACTGAAGCTTTCTTT.

The chain recombines TRBV5-1 with TRBJ1-3, with D hard to call. The CDR3 extends over 15 amino acids. The V and J ends lost 4 bases and 3 bases respectively, with 14 bases between them. Germline V gene sequence: CDR1 SGHRS, CDR2 YFSETQ. In DNA form, the CDR3 reads TGCGCCAGCAGCACCTCCTATACGGGTGGAAACACCATATATTTT. It codes for CASSTSYTGGNTIYF.

The chain recombines TRBV6-6 with TRBJ1-1; 8 bases match TRBD1. The CDR3 is 15 residues long. V was clipped by 0 bases and J by 4 bases; unmatched bases: 4. The V gene's germline CDR1 is MNHNY and CDR2 SVGAGI (reference sequence). The CDR3, as DNA: TGTGCCAGCAGTTACTCTCAGGGGGCCGGCACTGAAGCTTTCTTT. This translates into CASSYSQGAGTEAFF.

The rearrangement joins TRBV10-3 to TRBJ1-3; D unclear. Germline CDR1 is ENHRY and CDR2 is SYGVKD. The V gene lost 5 bases and the J gene lost 0 bases, with 5 bases spanning the gap. The CDR3 extends over 13 amino acids. CDR3 residues: CAISFDSGNTIYF. In DNA form, the CDR3 reads TGTGCCATCAGTTTCGACTCTGGAAACACCATATATTTT.

V usage is TRBV27 and J usage is TRBJ2-7; no firm D call. Trimming took 3 bases from V and 0 from J, leaving 6 bases between them. The CDR3 is 13 residues long. Germline V gene sequence: CDR1 MNHEY, CDR2 SMNVEV (reference sequence). Here the CDR3 DNA reads TGTGCCAGCAGTTTTTCGCACTCCTACGAGCAGTACTTC. Translation: CASSFSHSYEQYF.

The chain uses TRBV7-2 and TRBJ2-2; 8 bases match TRBD1. The CDR3 is 14 amino acids. Germline CDR1 SGHTA, CDR2 FQGNSA. Unmatched junction bases numbered 0, after V lost 1 base and J lost 5 bases. CDR3 DNA sequence: TGTGCCAGCAGCTTAGGGACAGGGACCGGGGAGCTGTTTTTT. Residues: CASSLGTGTGELFF.

The V gene is TRBV29-1, the J gene TRBJ1-1; possible D gene TRBD1, 5 bases. CDR3 length: 13 amino acids. Looked up from germline, CDR1 is SQVTM and CDR2 is ANQGSEA. The V and J ends lost 5 bases and 1 base respectively, with 11 bases between them. The CDR3 bases are TGCAGCGTTCAGGAGGGGACGAACACTGAAGCTTTCTTT. Translation gives CSVQEGTNTEAFF. Full variable domain (remainder filled in from reference TRBV29-1 and TRBJ1-1): SAVISQKPSRDICQRGTSLTIQCQVDSQVTMMFWYRQQPGQSLTLIATANQGSEATYESGFVIDKFPISRPNLTFSTLTVSNMSPEDSSIYLCSVQEGTNTEAFFGQGTRLTVV.